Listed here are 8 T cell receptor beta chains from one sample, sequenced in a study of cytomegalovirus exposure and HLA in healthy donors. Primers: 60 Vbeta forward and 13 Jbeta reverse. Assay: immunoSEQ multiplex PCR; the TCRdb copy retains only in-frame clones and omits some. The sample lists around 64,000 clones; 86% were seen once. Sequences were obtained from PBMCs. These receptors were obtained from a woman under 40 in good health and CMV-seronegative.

CDR3 loop: CASSESGLAEPQQYF. DNA for the CDR3: TGCGCCAGCAGTGAATCCGGGCTAGCGGAACCGCAGCAGTACTTC. V is TRBV10-1 and J is TRBJ2-7, with 7 bases aligning to TRBD2. V shed 3 bases, J shed 8 bases, and the junction held 13 bases outside the gene matches. CDR3 size: 15 residues. The germline CDR1 and CDR2 sequences are WNHNN and SYGVQD (reference sequence).

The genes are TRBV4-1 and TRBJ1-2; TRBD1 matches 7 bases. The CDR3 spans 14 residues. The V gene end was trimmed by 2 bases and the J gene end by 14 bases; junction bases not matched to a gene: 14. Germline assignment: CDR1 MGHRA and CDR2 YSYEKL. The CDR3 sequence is CASSQSSGQFSKTF. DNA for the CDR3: TGCGCCAGCAGCCAATCTTCGGGACAGTTCTCGAAGACCTTC.

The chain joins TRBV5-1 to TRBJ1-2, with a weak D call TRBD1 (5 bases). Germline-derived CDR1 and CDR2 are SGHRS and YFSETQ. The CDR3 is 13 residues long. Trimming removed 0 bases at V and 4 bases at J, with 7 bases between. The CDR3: CASSLGQTYGYTF. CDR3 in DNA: TGCGCCAGCAGCTTGGGACAGACCTATGGCTACACCTTC.

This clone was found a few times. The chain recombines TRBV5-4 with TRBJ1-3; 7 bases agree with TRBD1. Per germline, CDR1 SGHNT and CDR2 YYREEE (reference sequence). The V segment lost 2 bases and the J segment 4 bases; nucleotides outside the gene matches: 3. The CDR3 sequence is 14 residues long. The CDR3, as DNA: TGTGCCAGCAGCTTCACAGGGGACGGAAACACCATATATTTT. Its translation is CASSFTGDGNTIYF.

In DNA, the CDR3 is TGTGCCAGCAGCTTAAATCCAGGGGGCGGGGTAGAGACCCAGTACTTC. Translation: CASSLNPGGGVETQYF. The rearrangement uses TRBV7-3 and TRBJ2-5, with 8 nucleotides matching TRBD1. CDR1 SGHTA and CDR2 FQGTGA come from the germline V gene. This CDR3 has 16 residues. Trimming removed 1 base from V and 4 bases from J; junction bases left unmatched: 8.

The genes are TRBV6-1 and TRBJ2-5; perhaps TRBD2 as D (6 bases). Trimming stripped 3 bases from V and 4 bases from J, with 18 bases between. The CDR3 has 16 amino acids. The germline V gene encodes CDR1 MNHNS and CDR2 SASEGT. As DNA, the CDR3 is TGTGCCAGCAGTGAGTTCCGCGGGACTGGAGGAGAGACCCAGTACTTC. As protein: CASSEFRGTGGETQYF.

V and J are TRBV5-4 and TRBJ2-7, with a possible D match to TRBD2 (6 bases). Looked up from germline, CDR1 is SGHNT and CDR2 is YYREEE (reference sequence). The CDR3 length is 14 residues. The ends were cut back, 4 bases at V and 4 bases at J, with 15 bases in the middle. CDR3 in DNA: TGTGCCAGCAGCCTAGAGCGGGCGGGATACGAGCAGTACTTC. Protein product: CASSLERAGYEQYF.

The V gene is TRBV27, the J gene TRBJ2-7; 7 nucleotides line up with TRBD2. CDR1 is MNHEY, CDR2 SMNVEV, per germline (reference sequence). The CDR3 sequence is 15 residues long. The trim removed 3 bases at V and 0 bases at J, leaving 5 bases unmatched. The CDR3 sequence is CASSLGLAVSYEQYF. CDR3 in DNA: TGTGCCAGCAGTTTGGGGCTAGCGGTCTCCTACGAGCAGTACTTC.